This T cell receptor beta chain emerged from a study of T cells after yellow fever vaccination. TCRdb recomputed calls from the 5' RACE reads with MiXCR, one row per CDR3 protein. The sample gives some 350,000 distinct CDR3 sequences, more than 8.5% of which show up once; more than 15% is in the top ten. As concerns this clonotype: Its antigen is undetermined.

Study-level findings and limits: The booster response re-showed most primary clones: 96% CD4, approximately 86% CD8. Shared CD4/CD8 clonotypes were a small share, likely from convergent recombination. The secondary response peaked faster, at day 5 versus 15, but was weaker.

Trimming cost V 2 bases and J 1 base, with 5 bases left between them. Germline V CDR1 and CDR2: MNHEY, SMNVEV (reference sequence). There are 13 residues in the CDR3. V and J are TRBV27 and TRBJ1-1; unclear D gene. The sequence was collected from a man between 18 and 29 years old who received the YFV17D yellow fever vaccine. Sequences were derived from PBMCs, sampled on the day of the first yellow fever vaccination. CDR3 residues: CASSLMANTEAFF. In DNA, the CDR3 is TGTGCCAGCAGTTTAATGGCGAACACTGAAGCTTTCTTT.